One and the same sample provided the 12 T cell receptor beta chains below, sequenced in a study of identical twins' blood T cells. From the 5' RACE reads, TCRdb called clonotypes with MiXCR, one entry per CDR3 protein. The table records around 380,000 distinct CDR3 sequences, roughly 31% of them present only once. The sample was PBMCs. The receptors stem from a woman between 18 and 55 years old in good health.

This chain joins TRBV5-1 and TRBJ1-1; 9 bases agree with TRBD1. The CDR3 totals 13 residues. The ends lost 4 bases at V and 5 bases at J; junction bases unmatched: 3. CDR1 SGHRS and CDR2 YFSETQ come from the germline V gene. The DNA of the CDR3 is TGCGCCAGCAGCGGCGGGACAGGGACTGAAGCTTTCTTT. This translates into CASSGGTGTEAFF.

This clonotype was recorded a few times. The V and J genes are TRBV13 and TRBJ2-1; D remains ambiguous. The germline V and J ends were trimmed by 3 bases and 10 bases, with 13 bases remaining between them. CDR3 length: 13 amino acids. Germline-derived CDR1 and CDR2 are PRHDT and FYEKMQ (reference sequence). The CDR3 DNA reads as TGTGCCAGCAGCTTTTCTCTAGAGCGCGAGCAGTTCTTC. It specifies CASSFSLEREQFF.

This chain joins TRBV12-3 or TRBV12-4 and TRBJ2-3; no reliable D call. The length of the CDR3 is 14 residues. With 0 bases removed from V and 3 bases from J, the gap between germline ends came to 7 bases. CDR3: CASSLATGTDTQYF. DNA of the CDR3: TGTGCCAGCAGTTTAGCGACTGGTACAGATACGCAGTATTTT.

The chain is built from TRBV7-2 and TRBJ1-5; D is ambiguous. V shed 6 bases and J shed 0 bases, with 6 bases lying between them. CDR1 is SGHTA, CDR2 FQGNSA, per germline. The CDR3 length is 13 residues. The CDR3 sequence is CASSPHSNQPQHF. Here the CDR3 DNA reads TGTGCCAGCAGTCCTCATAGCAATCAGCCCCAGCATTTT.

Only one count was recorded for this clonotype. The gene calls are TRBV7-2 and TRBJ1-1; D is unclear. The V end was cut by 3 bases, the J end by 2 bases, with 10 bases between. From germline, CDR1 is SGHTA and CDR2 FQGNSA. This CDR3 has 14 amino acids. The CDR3 is CASSLVGFNTEAFF. In nucleotides, the CDR3 is TGTGCCAGCAGCTTGGTCGGGTTCAACACTGAAGCTTTCTTT. The full variable domain, its missing parts supplied by reference TRBV7-2 and TRBJ1-1, is GAGVSQSPSNKVTEKGKDVELRCDPISGHTALYWYRQSLGQGLEFLIYFQGNSAPDKSGLPSDRFSAERTGGSVSTLTIQRTQQEDSAVYLCASSLVGFNTEAFFGQGTRLTVV.

This clonotype was seen a few times. This chain links TRBV5-1 with TRBJ2-7; 8 nucleotides agree with TRBD2. Germline V gene lookup returns CDR1 SGHRS and CDR2 YFSETQ. Germline trimming cut 0 bases from V and 5 bases from J; bases unmatched to any gene: 4. This CDR3 is 14 amino acids long. The CDR3 DNA follows: TGCGCCAGCAGCTTGGGTATCGGGAGGGACGAGCAGTACTTC. It is translated as CASSLGIGRDEQYF.

About this clonotype itself: The junction departs from germline at one end; a sequencing error may be responsible. The V gene is TRBV29-1, the J gene TRBJ1-1; D ambiguous. Germline V lookup: CDR1 SQVTM, CDR2 ANQGSEA. This CDR3 contains 11 residues. As DNA, the CDR3 is TGCAGCGTCCCCCAGAACACTGGAGCTTTCTTT. Translating it yields CSVPQNTGAFF.

The chain is built from TRBV6-6 and TRBJ1-5; D is ambiguous. The germline V gene has CDR1 MNHNY and CDR2 SVGAGI (reference sequence). The CDR3 is 15 residues long. V lost 2 bases to trimming and J lost 6 bases, with 14 bases between them. The CDR3 reads CASSYPGGFSQPQHF. CDR3 DNA: TGTGCCAGCAGTTACCCGGGTGGGTTCAGTCAGCCCCAGCATTTT.

This clonotype was recorded at least ten times. The V and J genes are TRBV20-1 and TRBJ1-1; D possibly corresponds to TRBD1 (6 bases). Germline CDR1 is DFQATT and CDR2 is SNEGSKA (reference sequence). The CDR3 extends over 11 amino acids. V dropped 7 bases and J dropped 3 bases, with 9 bases sitting between them. The chain's CDR3 is CSGRGDTEAFF. The CDR3 DNA reads TGCAGTGGCAGGGGTGACACTGAAGCTTTCTTT.

This sequence joins TRBV7-9 and TRBJ2-2, with D hard to call. Trimming took 2 bases from V and 5 from J, leaving 12 bases between them. The germline CDR1 and CDR2 sequences are SEHNR and FQNEAQ (reference sequence). The CDR3 totals 15 residues. CDR3 nucleotides: TGTGCCAGCAGCTTATTTGCCGGGTCGACCGGGGAGCTGTTTTTT. It specifies CASSLFAGSTGELFF. Together with reference TRBV7-9 and TRBJ2-2, the CDR3 gives the full variable domain: DTGVSQNPRHKITKRGQNVTFRCDPISEHNRLYWYRQTLGQGPEFLTYFQNEAQLEKSRLLSDRFSAERPKGSFSTLEIQRTEQGDSAMYLCASSLFAGSTGELFFGEGSRLTVL.

CDR3 residues: CASSPGRRGDTQYF. The CDR3 DNA reads as TGCGCCAGCAGCCCGGGACGCCGTGGAGATACGCAGTATTTT. V is TRBV5-1 and J is TRBJ2-3; D may match TRBD1 or TRBD2 (5 bases each). This CDR3 contains 14 residues. Trimming removed 4 bases from V and 5 bases from J, with 14 bases in between. The germline CDR1 and CDR2 sequences are SGHRS and YFSETQ.

Only a few counts were recorded for this clonotype. CDR3 in DNA: TGTGCCAGCAGTGAAGCGAGGGGCCGATACGAGCAGTACTTC. It encodes CASSEARGRYEQYF. The chain joins TRBV2 to TRBJ2-7; D may correspond to TRBD1 or TRBD2 (5 bases each). CDR1 and CDR2 (germline): SNHLY, FYNNEI. V was cut by 0 bases and J by 4 bases, with 10 bases left in between. This CDR3 is built from 14 residues.